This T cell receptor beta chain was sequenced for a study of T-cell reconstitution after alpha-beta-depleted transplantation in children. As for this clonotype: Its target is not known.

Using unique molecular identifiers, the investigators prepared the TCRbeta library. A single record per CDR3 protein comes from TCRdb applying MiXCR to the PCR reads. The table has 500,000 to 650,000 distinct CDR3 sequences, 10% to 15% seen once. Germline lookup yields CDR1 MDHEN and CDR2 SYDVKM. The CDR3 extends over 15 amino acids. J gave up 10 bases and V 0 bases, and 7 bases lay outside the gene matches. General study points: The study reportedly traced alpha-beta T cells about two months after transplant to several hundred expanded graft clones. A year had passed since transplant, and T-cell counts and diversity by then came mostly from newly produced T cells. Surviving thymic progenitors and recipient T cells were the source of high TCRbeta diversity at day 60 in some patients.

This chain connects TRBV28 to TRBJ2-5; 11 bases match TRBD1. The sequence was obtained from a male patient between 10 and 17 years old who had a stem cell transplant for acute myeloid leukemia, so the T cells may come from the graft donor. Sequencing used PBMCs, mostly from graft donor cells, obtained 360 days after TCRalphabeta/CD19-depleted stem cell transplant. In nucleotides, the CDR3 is TGTGCCAGCAGTTTATGGCGGGGGGACAGGGGGGACCAGTACTTC. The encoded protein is CASSLWRGDRGDQYF.